This TCR beta chain stems from a study of CD8+ T cells in alopecia areata. About the research overall: Treated patients were dosed with oral tofacitinib, taking 5 to 10 mg twice daily. Scoring of severity for treated patients was based on percentage of affected scalp area.

cDNA reverse transcribed from extracted RNA served as the sequencing template. Some clones are missing from TCRdb's copy, which holds only in-frame ones; the method was immunoSEQ multiplex PCR. The sample contains approximately 120,000 clones, 61% of which appear only once. The sample's treatment: oral pan-JAK inhibitor, 5-10 mg twice daily. Starting from PBMCs, sorting isolated CD4+ and CD8+ T cells. With 7 bases removed from V and 0 bases from J, the gap between germline ends came to 8 bases. CDR1 is SQVTM, CDR2 ANQGSEA, per germline. The CDR3 runs 12 residues. This receptor was obtained from a human donor with alopecia areata. This chain links TRBV29-1 with TRBJ2-3; D is uncertain. Sequencing used CD4+ T cells sorted from blood, obtained at week 4, from a patient treated with tofacitinib. The CDR3 region is CSADHSTDTQYF. DNA for the CDR3: TGCAGCGCGGACCATAGCACAGATACGCAGTATTTT.